This passage covers 29 T cell receptor beta chains from one sample sequenced in a study of T cell changes during pregnancy in multiple sclerosis (dated by TCRdb to the late 2010s). The library relied on the immunoSEQ multiplex PCR assay. TCRdb holds this immuneACCESS table with in-frame rearrangements only. Some clones are missing; in checked studies, unresolved V genes explain under half, and the rest has no known cause. In all, the sample holds 30,000 to 50,000 clones, and 91% of those were seen once. The ten largest clonotypes hold over 0.4% of the sample. The specimen comprised CD4+ T cells from peripheral blood mononuclear cells, sampled in the third trimester of pregnancy. The receptors were gathered from a female donor in good health, enrolled as a control in a pregnancy study.

The chain uses TRBV28 and TRBJ2-1; D is possibly TRBD2 (5 bases). The CDR3 has 16 residues. Germline-derived CDR1 and CDR2 are MDHEN and SYDVKM. Trimming pared 3 bases from V and 0 bases from J, leaving 12 bases between. The DNA for the CDR3 is TGTGCCAGCAGTTTGGGAGCAGTTAGCTCCTACAATGAGCAGTTCTTC. It specifies CASSLGAVSSYNEQFF.

This chain uses TRBV18 with TRBJ1-5; 7 nucleotides match TRBD1. The junction had 4 bases not matched to a gene; V was cut back by 5 bases and J by 3 bases. The CDR3 extends over 14 amino acids. Germline CDR1 reads KGHSH; CDR2 reads LQKENI. The CDR3 reads CASSGGGHNQPQHF. The DNA of the CDR3 is TGTGCCAGCTCAGGAGGGGGCCACAATCAGCCCCAGCATTTT.

This chain joins TRBV7-9 and TRBJ2-7, with 11 bases that match TRBD1. CDR3 length equals 19 residues. Looked up from germline, CDR1 is SEHNR and CDR2 is FQNEAQ (reference sequence). V lost 0 bases to trimming and J lost 4 bases; unmatched junction nucleotides: 14. The CDR3 is CASSLAAGTGGIRSYEQYF. The DNA for the CDR3 is TGTGCCAGCAGCTTAGCTGCCGGGACAGGGGGAATTAGGAGTTACGAGCAGTACTTC. The complete variable domain, with remaining parts taken from reference TRBV7-9 and TRBJ2-7, reads DTGVSQNPRHKITKRGQNVTFRCDPISEHNRLYWYRQTLGQGPEFLTYFQNEAQLEKSRLLSDRFSAERPKGSFSTLEIQRTEQGDSAMYLCASSLAAGTGGIRSYEQYFGPGTRLTVT.

This chain links TRBV6-5 with TRBJ1-2, with D perhaps TRBD1 (5 bases). The germline V gene has CDR1 MNHEY and CDR2 SVGAGI. This CDR3 has 12 amino acids. V lost 6 bases and J lost 12, with 17 bases in between. CDR3 in DNA: TGTGCCAGCAGCAACGCGGGGCTAGGTAACACCTTC. Encoded protein: CASSNAGLGNTF.

The V call is TRBV6-5, the J call TRBJ2-1; TRBD2 matches at 12 bases. V shed 4 bases, J shed 4 bases, and the junction held 5 bases outside the gene matches. The V gene's germline CDR1 is MNHEY and CDR2 SVGAGI. The CDR3 sequence is 16 residues long. The CDR3, as DNA: TGTGCCAGCAGTTTCTGGACTAGCGGGGTATACAATGAGCAGTTCTTC. Protein product: CASSFWTSGVYNEQFF.

The rearrangement joins TRBV30 to TRBJ2-2, with D possibly TRBD2 on 5 matching bases. Germline V gene data show CDR1 as GTSNPN and CDR2 as SVGIG (reference sequence). This CDR3 spans 12 amino acids. CDR3 sequence (DNA): TGTGGACTACGGCGAGGCGCCGGGGAGCTGTTTTTT. It specifies CGLRRGAGELFF.

About this clone: The junction departs from the called germline gene at one end, perhaps through a read error. The rearrangement joins TRBV7-7 to TRBJ2-5, with D possibly being TRBD2 (5 bases). The germline V gene has CDR1 SSHAT and CDR2 FNYEAQ (reference sequence). CDR3 size: 15 residues. This CDR3 is CASSLAHAGQETQYF. The CDR3 DNA follows: TGTGCTAGCAGCTTAGCCCACGCGGGCCAAGAGACCCAGTACTTC.

The V and J genes are TRBV29-1 and TRBJ2-1; TRBD2 might be the D (5 bases). This CDR3 is 13 amino acids long. CDR1 SQVTM and CDR2 ANQGSEA come from the germline V gene. The V and J ends lost 5 bases and 0 bases respectively, with 8 bases between them. CDR3 sequence (DNA): TGCAGCGTTAGCGGATACTCCTACAATGAGCAGTTCTTC. Its translation: CSVSGYSYNEQFF.

This chain uses TRBV5-6 with TRBJ2-1; D is uncertain. V shed 4 bases and J shed 4 bases, with 6 bases lying between them. There are 12 residues in the CDR3. In germline, CDR1 is SGHDT, CDR2 YYEEEE. The chain's CDR3 is CASSPGYNEQFF. CDR3 DNA: TGTGCCAGCAGCCCCGGGTACAATGAGCAGTTCTTC.

The J gene is TRBJ2-1, the V gene TRBV6-6; D is undetermined. The length of the CDR3 is 14 residues. CDR1 and CDR2 from the germline V gene are MNHNY and SVGAGI (reference sequence). Trimming cost V 10 bases and J 1 base, with 14 bases left between them. The CDR3 bases are TGTGCCACCTCCTCTTCCGTATCCTACAATGAGCAGTTCTTC. This encodes CATSSSVSYNEQFF.

This chain's CDR3 is CASSFSGGTGAEQFF. In DNA form, the CDR3 reads TGTGCCAGCAGCTTTAGCGGGGGGACCGGAGCTGAGCAGTTCTTC. This chain uses TRBV11-3 with TRBJ2-1; 10 bases line up with TRBD2. The CDR3 runs 15 residues. Germline CDR1 SGHNT, CDR2 YENEEA. V shed 3 bases, J shed 9 bases, and the junction held 8 bases outside the gene matches.

The V call is TRBV7-9, the J call TRBJ2-1, with 8 bases aligning to TRBD1. The germline gives CDR1 SEHNR, CDR2 FQNEAQ (reference sequence). The length of the CDR3 is 17 residues. The V and J ends lost 5 bases and 8 bases, in that order; junction bases with no gene match: 17. This CDR3 reads CASSRTGLSTGVDEQFF. The CDR3 nucleotides read TGTGCCAGCAGCCGGACAGGGTTATCGACGGGAGTAGATGAGCAGTTCTTC. The full variable domain, rest sourced from reference TRBV7-9 and TRBJ2-1, is DTGVSQNPRHKITKRGQNVTFRCDPISEHNRLYWYRQTLGQGPEFLTYFQNEAQLEKSRLLSDRFSAERPKGSFSTLEIQRTEQGDSAMYLCASSRTGLSTGVDEQFFGPGTRLTVL.

J is TRBJ2-7 and V is TRBV18; 12 bases align to TRBD2. In germline, CDR1 is KGHSH, CDR2 LQKENI. After removal of 3 bases from V and 1 base from J, the junction contained 1 base not matched to a gene. The CDR3 runs 15 residues. The CDR3 region is CASSPTSGGSYEQYF. As DNA, the CDR3 is TGTGCCAGCTCACCGACTAGCGGGGGTTCCTACGAGCAGTACTTC.

This clone was recorded only once. This sequence joins TRBV19 and TRBJ2-3, with 8 bases lining up with TRBD2. V was pared by 4 bases and J by 2 bases, with 8 bases of the junction left unmatched. CDR3 length: 16 amino acids. Germline assignment: CDR1 LNHDA and CDR2 SQIVND (reference sequence). CDR3 in DNA: TGTGCCAGTAGTAGCCGATCTAGCGGGCTCACAGATACGCAGTATTTT. Its protein product is CASSSRSSGLTDTQYF.

This clone was recorded a few times. This rearrangement joins TRBV6-1 to TRBJ1-5, with a tentative D call TRBD1 (5 bases). V lost 5 bases, J lost 0 bases, and 11 bases lay in between. This CDR3 region has 15 residues. CDR1 and CDR2 (germline): MNHNS, SASEGT. The CDR3 DNA reads as TGTGCCAGCAGTATACAGACAGCTAGCAATCAGCCCCAGCATTTT. Encoded protein: CASSIQTASNQPQHF.

This clone was counted once. This chain uses TRBV4-2 with TRBJ2-2; tentatively, D is TRBD2 (7 bases). The germline V gene encodes CDR1 LGHNA and CDR2 YNFKEQ. The CDR3 loop spans 16 amino acids. V was pared by 2 bases and J by 5 bases, with 15 bases between. CDR3 sequence reads: CASSQQWGGGTGELFF. DNA of the CDR3: TGTGCCAGCAGCCAACAATGGGGGGGCGGGACCGGGGAGCTGTTTTTT.

The chain's CDR3 is CASSLDKTYYEQYF. CDR3 nucleotide sequence: TGTGCCAGCAGTTTAGACAAGACGTACTACGAGCAGTACTTC. This chain connects TRBV28 to TRBJ2-7; D uncertain. The ends were cut back, 2 bases at V and 3 bases at J, with 11 bases in the middle. Germline V gene data show CDR1 as MDHEN and CDR2 as SYDVKM. The CDR3 loop spans 14 amino acids.

The CDR3 nucleotides are TGTGCCAGCAGCGCTTGGACAGGGTCCCTCTCTGGGGCCAACGTCCTGACTTTC. This sequence encodes CASSAWTGSLSGANVLTF. V and J are TRBV5-8 and TRBJ2-6, with TRBD1 matching 8 bases. Germline trimming cut 4 bases from V and 0 bases from J; bases unmatched to any gene: 9. This CDR3 has 18 residues. Germline lookup yields CDR1 SGHTS and CDR2 YDEGEE.

The V gene is TRBV7-9, the J gene TRBJ2-3; TRBD2 might be the D (6 bases). Looked up from germline, CDR1 is SEHNR and CDR2 is FQNEAQ (reference sequence). The CDR3 has 14 amino acids. Trimming cost V 3 bases and J 7 bases, with 14 bases left between them. Here the CDR3 reads CASSLTLAQNTQYF. The DNA for the CDR3 is TGTGCCAGCAGCTTGACGCTAGCGCAGAATACGCAGTATTTT.

The V gene is TRBV20-1, the J gene TRBJ2-1, with D uncertain. CDR1 and CDR2 (germline): DFQATT, SNEGSKA (reference sequence). The V end was cut by 4 bases, the J end by 4 bases, with 5 bases between. CDR3 length equals 11 residues. CDR3 region: CSATSYNEQFF. The DNA for the CDR3 is TGCAGTGCTACCTCTTACAATGAGCAGTTCTTC.

The J gene is TRBJ2-3, the V gene TRBV7-9; D perhaps matches TRBD1 (6 bases). V lost 5 bases, J lost 1 base, and 16 bases lay in between. The CDR3 spans 16 residues. Germline loops: CDR1 SEHNR, CDR2 FQNEAQ (reference sequence). CDR3 protein: CASSAKVGAGTDTQYF. The CDR3 DNA is TGTGCCAGCAGCGCCAAGGTGGGGGCGGGCACAGATACGCAGTATTTT.

This chain uses TRBV12-5 with TRBJ1-1; no clear D. This CDR3 contains 12 residues. Trimming cost V 3 bases and J 1 base, with 3 bases left between them. The germline V gene has CDR1 LGHNT and CDR2 FRNRAP. The CDR3 reads CASGFQNTEAFF. Here the CDR3 DNA reads TGTGCTAGTGGTTTTCAGAACACTGAAGCTTTCTTT.

The chain has TRBV12-5 and TRBJ2-7; D gene uncertain. The length of the CDR3 is 12 residues. Between the trimmed V and J ends, which lost 0 bases and 7 bases, there was a span of 7 bases. Germline CDR1 is LGHNT and CDR2 is FRNRAP. As DNA, the CDR3 is TGTGCTAGTGGTTTGGTACTGGAGGAGCAGTACTTC. It is translated as CASGLVLEEQYF.

This chain links TRBV6-6 with TRBJ1-5, with a possible D match to TRBD1 (6 bases). The V gene's germline CDR1 is MNHNY and CDR2 SVGAGI (reference sequence). With 5 bases removed from V and 0 bases from J, the gap between germline ends came to 8 bases. The CDR3 covers 14 residues. This chain's CDR3 is CASSNRVSNQPQHF. For the CDR3, the DNA is TGTGCCAGCAGTAACAGGGTTAGCAATCAGCCCCAGCATTTT.

This clone was seen once. The chain recombines TRBV28 with TRBJ2-7; 14 bases are a match to TRBD2. Germline loops: CDR1 MDHEN, CDR2 SYDVKM. The CDR3 totals 16 residues. V dropped 8 bases and J dropped 5; count of bases not matched to a gene: 11. The CDR3 region has the DNA TGTGCCAGCGCCCAGTCGGGACTAGCGGGAGCAGACGAGCAGTACTTC. It codes for CASAQSGLAGADEQYF.

The V gene is TRBV15, the J gene TRBJ2-5; 13 positions match TRBD2. Germline values: CDR1 LNHNV, CDR2 YYDKDF (reference sequence). This CDR3 has 17 amino acids. The trim removed 4 bases at V and 5 bases at J, leaving 10 bases unmatched. The CDR3 sequence is CATSKGLAGARVETQYF. The CDR3 DNA follows: TGTGCCACCAGCAAAGGACTAGCGGGAGCTAGAGTGGAGACCCAGTACTTC.

This chain uses TRBV5-5 with TRBJ1-1; D might be TRBD1 (5 bases). Germline V gives CDR1 SGHKS, CDR2 YYEKEE (reference sequence). CDR3 length: 14 residues. Trimming left V 4 bases short and J 5 bases short, with 15 bases between. The CDR3 DNA reads TGTGCCAGCAGCGGGGGACTATTACGGACTGAAGCTTTCTTT. Amino acid sequence: CASSGGLLRTEAFF.

The gene calls are TRBV7-9 and TRBJ2-5; 12 bases match TRBD2. CDR1 and CDR2 (germline): SEHNR, FQNEAQ (reference sequence). The CDR3 spans 19 residues. Trimming removed 5 bases from V and 0 bases from J; junction bases left unmatched: 13. This CDR3 is CASSQKRLAGDHNQETQYF. Written as DNA, the CDR3 is TGTGCCAGCAGCCAAAAACGACTAGCGGGAGACCATAACCAAGAGACCCAGTACTTC.

V and J are TRBV2 and TRBJ2-1, with 9 bases matching TRBD1. Germline V gene data show CDR1 as SNHLY and CDR2 as FYNNEI. V lost 7 bases to trimming and J lost 7 bases; unmatched junction nucleotides: 14. The length of the CDR3 is 16 residues. CDR3 in amino acids: CASKSILQGAGNEQFF. CDR3 DNA sequence: TGTGCCAGCAAATCTATCTTACAGGGGGCGGGAAATGAGCAGTTCTTC.